This T cell receptor (beta chain) is from a study of shared clonotypes between healthy human individuals. Notes on the study in general: Clonotype sharing among donors was thought likely to change with sequencing depth.

This clone was recorded a few times. What it binds is not known. Among the unsorted PBMC samples, replicate PCRs used approximately 270 ng DNA, roughly 30,000 T cell genomes. The authors' processing: Filtering differed because ImmunoSEQ produced junction-only sequences that carried no quality scores. Clones were sequenced by immunoSEQ multiplex PCR, and TCRdb holds only the in-frame ones, with some missing. The D gene and trimming were derived from the DNA, and the V and J assignments and clone size from that table. The sample consists of about 460,000 clones, roughly three quarters of them appearing once. The CDR3 contains 13 residues. Germline CDR1 and CDR2: MNHNS and SASEGT. V was shortened by 6 bases and J by 11 bases, with 19 bases between the two germline ends.

This receptor was identified in a woman in her 40s in good health. Some clones in this sample may be carry-over from other donors' samples. The sequencing sample was made of PBMCs. This chain connects TRBV6-1 to TRBJ1-1, with D tentatively TRBD1 (5 bases). The CDR3 spells CASRIDTRGPAFF. CDR3 bases: TGTGCCAGCAGAATTGATACGAGGGGCCCTGCTTTCTTT.